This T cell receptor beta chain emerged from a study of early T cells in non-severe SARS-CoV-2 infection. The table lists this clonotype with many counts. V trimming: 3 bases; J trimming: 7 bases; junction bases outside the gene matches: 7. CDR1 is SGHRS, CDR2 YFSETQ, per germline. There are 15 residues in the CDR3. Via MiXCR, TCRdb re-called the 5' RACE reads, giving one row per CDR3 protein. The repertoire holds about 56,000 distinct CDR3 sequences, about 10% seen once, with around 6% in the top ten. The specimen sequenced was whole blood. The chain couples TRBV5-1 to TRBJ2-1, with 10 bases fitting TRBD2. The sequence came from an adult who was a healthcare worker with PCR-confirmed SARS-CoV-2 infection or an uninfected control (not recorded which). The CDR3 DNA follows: TGCGCCAGCAGCTCTTGGACTAGCGGTCAAAATGAGCAGTTCTTC. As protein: CASSSWTSGQNEQFF.